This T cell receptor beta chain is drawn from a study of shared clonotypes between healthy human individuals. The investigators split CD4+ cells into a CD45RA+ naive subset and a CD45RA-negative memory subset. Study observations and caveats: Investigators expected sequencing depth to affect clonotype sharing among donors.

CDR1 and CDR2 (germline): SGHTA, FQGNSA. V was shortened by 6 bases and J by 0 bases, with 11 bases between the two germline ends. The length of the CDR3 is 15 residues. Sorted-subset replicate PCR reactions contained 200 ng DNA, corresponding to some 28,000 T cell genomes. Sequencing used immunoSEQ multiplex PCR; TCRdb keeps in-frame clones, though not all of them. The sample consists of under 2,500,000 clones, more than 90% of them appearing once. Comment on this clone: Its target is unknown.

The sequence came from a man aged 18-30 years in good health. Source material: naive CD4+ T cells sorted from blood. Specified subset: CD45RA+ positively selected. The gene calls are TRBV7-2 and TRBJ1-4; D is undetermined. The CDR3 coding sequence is TGTGCCAGCAGTCCCTCGGCCCCAACTAATGAAAAACTGTTTTTT. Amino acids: CASSPSAPTNEKLFF.